These 9 T cell receptor beta chains came from one sample sequenced in a study of blood T cell repertoires in COVID-19. Profiling relied on immunoSEQ multiplex PCR, and the TCRdb table lists in-frame clones only, not all of them. The data hold 130,000 to 150,000 clones, with roughly 82% observed a single time. The sample consisted of peripheral blood. The receptor set was obtained from a human donor with acute or convalescent COVID-19. The donor label of this sample is uncertain.

This rearrangement joins TRBV27 to TRBJ1-4; D might be TRBD1 (6 bases). V was clipped by 0 bases and J by 5 bases, with 10 bases between them. The germline V gene encodes CDR1 MNHEY and CDR2 SMNVEV (reference sequence). The CDR3 extends over 15 amino acids. DNA for the CDR3: TGTGCCAGCAGTTTATCGGGGGGGGCAAATGAAAAACTGTTTTTT. The encoded protein is CASSLSGGANEKLFF.

The rearrangement uses TRBV7-2 and TRBJ1-1; a weak D match, TRBD1 (5 bases). The CDR3 covers 15 residues. V lost 5 bases and J lost 5, with 18 bases in between. Germline V gene sequence: CDR1 SGHTA, CDR2 FQGNSA. Written as DNA, the CDR3 is TGTGCCAGCAGCACACTCGTGGGGGGATGGACTGAAGCTTTCTTT. Amino acids: CASSTLVGGWTEAFF.

V usage is TRBV18 and J usage is TRBJ1-5; D is uncertain. The CDR3 is 13 amino acids. Germline V CDR1 and CDR2: KGHSH, LQKENI. Deletions cut 4 bases from V and 5 bases from J, with 9 bases between. This CDR3 is CASSQRSDQPQHF. Written as DNA, the CDR3 is TGTGCCAGCTCACAAAGGAGCGATCAGCCCCAGCATTTT.

The chain is built from TRBV5-1 and TRBJ1-1; 7 bases map to TRBD1. The CDR3 extends over 15 amino acids. In germline, CDR1 is SGHRS, CDR2 YFSETQ. V was clipped by 3 bases and J by 7 bases; unmatched bases: 12. The CDR3 protein is CASSSTPKPGGEAFF. As DNA, the CDR3 is TGCGCCAGCAGCTCAACCCCTAAGCCAGGGGGTGAAGCTTTCTTT.

The chain is built from TRBV6-1 and TRBJ1-5; D call uncertain. The CDR3 loop spans 14 amino acids. CDR1 is MNHNS and CDR2 is SASEGT in the germline V gene. Deletions cut 0 bases from V and 6 bases from J, with 9 bases between. CDR3 DNA: TGTGCCAGCAGTGAAGCTATCGGGATTCAGCCCCAGCATTTT. Translation: CASSEAIGIQPQHF.

This chain uses TRBV12-1 with TRBJ2-5; the DNA was not compared with TRBD2, the D call given in the table. TRBV12-1 is labeled a pseudogene. The CDR3 is 20 residues long. The DNA for the CDR3 is TGTGCCAGCAGCCCACGGGCGTCTAGCGGGGGTTTTATGTACCAAGAGACCCAGTACTTC. Its translation is CASSPRASSGGFMYQETQYF.

This chain joins TRBV3-1 (or the pseudogene TRBV3-2) and TRBJ2-7, with D unresolved. Germline V gene sequence: CDR1 LGHDT, CDR2 YNNKEL (reference sequence). CDR3 length: 12 amino acids. V lost 0 bases and J 4 bases, leaving 4 bases between the germline ends. The CDR3 nucleotides are TGTGCCAGCAGCCAAGATAAATACGAGCAGTACTTC. Its protein is CASSQDKYEQYF.

The chain carries TRBV28 and TRBJ2-7; D is possibly TRBD2 (5 bases). Germline CDR1 is MDHEN and CDR2 is SYDVKM. V lost 1 base to trimming and J lost 1 base, with 8 bases between them. The CDR3 sequence is 14 residues long. This CDR3 reads CASSLFRGSYEQYF. For the CDR3, the DNA is TGTGCCAGCAGTTTATTTCGGGGTTCCTACGAGCAGTACTTC. Combining the CDR3 with reference TRBV28 and TRBJ2-7 gives the whole variable domain DVKVTQSSRYLVKRTGEKVFLECVQDMDHENMFWYRQDPGLGLRLIYFSYDVKMKEKGDIPEGYSVSREKKERFSLILESASTNQTSMYLCASSLFRGSYEQYFGPGTRLTVT.

V gene TRBV11-2 combines with J gene TRBJ1-2, with 7 bases fitting TRBD1. The J segment lost 3 bases and the V segment lost 3 bases, leaving 7 bases of the junction unmatched. CDR1 and CDR2 from the germline V gene are SGHAT and FQNNGV. The CDR3 is 15 amino acids. The CDR3 reads CASSFSTGFDYGYTF. In DNA form, the CDR3 reads TGTGCCAGCAGCTTCTCGACAGGGTTTGACTATGGCTACACCTTC.